The source of this T cell receptor beta chain is a study of response to subunit inactivated influenza vaccine. Study-level results: The authors suggested that every seasonal influenza vaccination recruits few new T cells.

This CDR3 has 15 residues. Trimming removed 3 bases from V and 2 bases from J; junction bases left unmatched: 4. CDR1 and CDR2 (germline): SGHRS, YFSETQ. Using its own MiXCR run on the RT-PCR reads, TCRdb lists one record per CDR3 protein. Counted here are 280,000 or so distinct CDR3 sequences, just over 20% occurring once; the ten biggest clones make up roughly 10%. In its sample, this clonotype was seen once. Its antigen is unknown. The chain has TRBV5-1 and TRBJ2-1, with 8 bases that match TRBD1. The TCR comes from a man between 50 and 70 years old who received an inactivated influenza vaccine. This specimen was PBMCs from blood, taken less than 22 months after vaccination. The CDR3 protein is CASSSSGQAYNEQFF. As DNA, the CDR3 is TGCGCCAGCAGCTCCTCGGGACAGGCCTACAATGAGCAGTTCTTC.